The sample holds a few counts of the clone carrying this T cell receptor beta chain. Time point noted: blood at routine non-recurrence follow-up after resection. Material for sequencing was whole RNA from tumor, nontumor lung or frozen PBMC, left unsorted. The sample belongs to a study of spatial heterogeneity in lung cancer. About the research overall: The follow-up PBMC samples were sequenced whenever they were available. The median time to follow-up was roughly two years after resection. Compared with alpha-chain sequences, beta-chain sequences were consistently detected in greater numbers.

Each CDR3 protein is one row after TCRdb ran MiXCR on the 5' RACE reads. The sample shows about 120,000 distinct CDR3 sequences, 9.5% to 15% of them seen only once. This TCR was sampled from a male donor with early-stage non-small cell lung cancer. The sequences come from PBMCs, collected at follow-up.

The DNA for the CDR3 is TGTGCCAGCCAGGGGGCCGACCAAGAGACCCAGTACTTC. It translates to CASQGADQETQYF. V and J are TRBV2 and TRBJ2-5, with TRBD1 matching 8 bases. CDR3 length: 13 residues. Germline values: CDR1 SNHLY, CDR2 FYNNEI. Losses at the gene ends were 8 bases for V and 0 bases for J; bases not matched to a gene: 2.